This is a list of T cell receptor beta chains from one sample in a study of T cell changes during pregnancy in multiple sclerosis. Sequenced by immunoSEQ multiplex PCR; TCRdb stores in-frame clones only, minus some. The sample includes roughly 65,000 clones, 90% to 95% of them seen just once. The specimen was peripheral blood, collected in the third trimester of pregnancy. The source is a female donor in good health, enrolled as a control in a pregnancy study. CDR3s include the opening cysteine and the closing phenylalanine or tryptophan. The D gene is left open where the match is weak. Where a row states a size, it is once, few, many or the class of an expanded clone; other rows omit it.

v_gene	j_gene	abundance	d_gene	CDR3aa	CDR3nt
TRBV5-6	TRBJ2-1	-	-	CASSFEEAAEQFF	TGTGCCAGCAGCTTTGAGGAGGCAGCTGAGCAGTTCTTC
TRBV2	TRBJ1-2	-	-	CASSEGFGEGGGYTF	TGTGCCAGCAGTGAGGGTTTTGGGGAAGGAGGCGGCTACACCTTC
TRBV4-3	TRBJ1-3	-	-	CASSQDSRQFNSGNTIYF	TGCGCCAGCAGCCAAGATAGCCGCCAGTTTAACTCTGGAAACACCATATATTTT
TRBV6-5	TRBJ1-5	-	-	CASSYNRNQPQHF	TGTGCCAGCAGTTACAACAGGAATCAGCCCCAGCATTTT
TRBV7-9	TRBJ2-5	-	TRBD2	CASSTALAGGWETQYF	TGTGCCAGCAGCACCGCCCTAGCGGGGGGGTGGGAGACCCAGTACTTC
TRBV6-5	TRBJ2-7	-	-	CASSSTNSYEQYF	TGTGCCAGCAGCTCGACTAACTCCTACGAGCAGTACTTC
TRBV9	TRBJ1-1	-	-	CASSGQVNTEAFF	TGTGCCAGCAGCGGACAGGTGAACACTGAAGCTTTCTTT
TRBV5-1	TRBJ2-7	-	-	CASSTWEAGRGSYEQYF	TGCGCCAGCAGCACCTGGGAGGCAGGCCGCGGATCCTACGAGCAGTACTTC
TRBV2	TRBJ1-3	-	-	CASSEPRTAGAGNTIYF	TGTGCCAGCAGTGAGCCAAGGACAGCAGGCGCTGGAAACACCATATATTTT
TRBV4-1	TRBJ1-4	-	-	CASSQWRGEKLFF	TGCGCCAGCAGCCAATGGAGGGGTGAAAAACTGTTTTTT
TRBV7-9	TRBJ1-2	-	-	CASSLVGGVRGYTF	TGTGCCAGCAGCTTGGTCGGGGGGGTTCGTGGCTACACCTTC
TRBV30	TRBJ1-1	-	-	CASRRGSTEAFF	TGTGCCTCCCGTCGGGGGAGCACTGAAGCTTTCTTT
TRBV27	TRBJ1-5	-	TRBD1	CASSLRGTGGNGNQPQHF	TGTGCCAGCAGTTTGCGGGGGACAGGGGGGAATGGCAATCAGCCCCAGCATTTT
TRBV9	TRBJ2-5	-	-	CASSVTPISGGETQYF	TGTGCCAGCAGCGTAACCCCTATCAGCGGTGGGGAGACCCAGTACTTC
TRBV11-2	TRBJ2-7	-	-	CASDLIGDSLGGYEQYF	TGTGCCAGCGACCTCATTGGGGACAGCTTGGGAGGCTACGAGCAGTACTTC
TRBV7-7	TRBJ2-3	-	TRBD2	CASSLAGGDTQYF	TGTGCTAGCAGCTTAGCGGGGGGAGATACGCAGTATTTT
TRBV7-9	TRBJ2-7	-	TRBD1	CASSPTGASYEQYF	TGTGCCAGCAGCCCGACAGGGGCCAGCTACGAGCAGTACTTC
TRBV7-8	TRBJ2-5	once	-	CASSLVMGAKETQYF	TGTGCCAGCAGCTTAGTGATGGGCGCCAAAGAGACCCAGTACTTC
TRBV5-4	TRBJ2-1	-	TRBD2	CASSLALAGGINEQFF	TGTGCCAGCAGCTTGGCCCTGGCGGGGGGGATAAATGAGCAGTTCTTC
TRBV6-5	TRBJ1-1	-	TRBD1	CASSYRGTGVNTEAFF	TGTGCCAGCAGTTACAGGGGGACAGGGGTTAACACTGAAGCTTTCTTT
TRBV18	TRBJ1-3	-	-	CASSENTIYF	TGTGCCAGCTCAGAGAACACCATATATTTT
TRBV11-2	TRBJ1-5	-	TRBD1	CASSLGTGGEPQHF	TGTGCCAGCAGCTTAGGAACAGGGGGCGAGCCCCAGCATTTT
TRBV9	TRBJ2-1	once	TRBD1	CASSVKAAGTGMYEQFF	TGTGCCAGCAGCGTCAAAGCAGCCGGGACAGGGATGTATGAGCAGTTCTTC
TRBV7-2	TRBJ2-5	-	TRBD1	CASSSRQGAAETQYF	TGTGCCAGCAGCTCCCGACAGGGGGCGGCCGAGACCCAGTACTTC
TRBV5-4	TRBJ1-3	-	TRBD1	CASSLDRGAGNTIYF	TGTGCCAGCAGTTTGGACAGGGGCGCTGGAAACACCATATATTTT
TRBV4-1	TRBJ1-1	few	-	CASRGQNTEAFF	TGCGCCAGCAGAGGACAGAACACTGAAGCTTTCTTT
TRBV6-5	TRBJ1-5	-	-	CASSRDQGESQPQHF	TGTGCCAGCAGTCGAGATCAGGGTGAGAGTCAGCCCCAGCATTTT
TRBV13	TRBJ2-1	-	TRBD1	CASSSTGTGGVWAQFF	TGTGCCAGCAGCTCAACCGGGACAGGGGGCGTGTGGGCCCAGTTCTTC
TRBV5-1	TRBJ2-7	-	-	CASSFYSPPGEQYF	TGCGCCAGCAGCTTTTACTCCCCCCCAGGGGAGCAGTACTTC
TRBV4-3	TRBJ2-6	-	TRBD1	CASSRGQTSGANVLTF	TGCGCCAGCAGCAGGGGACAGACCTCTGGGGCCAACGTCCTGACTTTC
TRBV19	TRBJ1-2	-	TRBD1	CASRTGTEVGYTF	TGTGCCAGTAGGACCGGGACAGAAGTAGGCTACACCTTC
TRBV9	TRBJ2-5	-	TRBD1	CASSVSGGQETQYF	TGTGCCAGCAGCGTATCAGGGGGCCAAGAGACCCAGTACTTC
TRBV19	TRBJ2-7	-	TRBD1	CASSTRDRGSGEQYF	TGTGCCAGTAGTACCCGGGACAGGGGCAGCGGCGAGCAGTACTTC
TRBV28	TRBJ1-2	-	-	CASGRDRGYTF	TGTGCCAGCGGCAGGGATCGTGGCTACACCTTC
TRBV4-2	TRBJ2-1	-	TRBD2	CASSHNSGGALKGRWHEQFF	TGTGCCAGCAGCCATAATAGCGGGGGGGCCCTCAAGGGCCGCTGGCATGAGCAGTTCTTC
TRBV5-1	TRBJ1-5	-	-	CASSLLGSSNQPQHF	TGCGCCAGCAGCTTGTTAGGGAGTAGCAATCAGCCCCAGCATTTT
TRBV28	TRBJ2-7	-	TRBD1	CASSPNDREFYEQYF	TGTGCCAGCAGCCCGAACGACAGGGAGTTCTACGAGCAGTACTTC
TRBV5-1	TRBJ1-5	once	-	CASSPGDNQPQHF	TGCGCCAGCAGCCCAGGGGACAATCAGCCCCAGCATTTT
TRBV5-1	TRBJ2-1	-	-	CASSRTVNEQFF	TGCGCCAGCAGCCGGACAGTTAATGAGCAGTTCTTC
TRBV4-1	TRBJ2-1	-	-	CASSPGVGGAYNEQFF	TGCGCCAGCAGCCCTGGGGTGGGCGGGGCGTACAATGAGCAGTTCTTC
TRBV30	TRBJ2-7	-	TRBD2	CAWSWGGDYEQYF	TGTGCCTGGAGTTGGGGGGGAGACTACGAGCAGTACTTC
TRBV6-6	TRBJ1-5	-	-	CASSRQTAVPQPQHF	TGTGCCAGCAGCAGACAGACGGCGGTTCCTCAGCCCCAGCATTTT
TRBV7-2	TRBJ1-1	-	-	CASSLIPGNTEAFF	TGTGCCAGCAGCCTTATCCCCGGGAACACTGAAGCTTTCTTT
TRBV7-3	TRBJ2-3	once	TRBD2	CASSLSPQRGGGTDTQYF	TGTGCCAGCAGCTTAAGCCCCCAGCGGGGGGGCGGTACAGATACGCAGTATTTT
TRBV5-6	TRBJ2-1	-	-	CASSTWGRLSYNEQFF	TGTGCCAGCAGCACCTGGGGGAGGCTGTCCTACAATGAGCAGTTCTTC
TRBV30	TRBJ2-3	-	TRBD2	CAWSLAGGYTQYF	TGTGCCTGGAGTCTAGCGGGGGGGTATACGCAGTATTTT
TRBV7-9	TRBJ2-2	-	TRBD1	CASSQGQTRDTGELFF	TGTGCCAGCAGCCAGGGACAGACGCGCGACACCGGGGAGCTGTTTTTT
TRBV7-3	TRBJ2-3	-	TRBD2	CASSISTGTRWYF	TGTGCCAGCAGCATTAGTACCGGGACTAGATGGTATTTT
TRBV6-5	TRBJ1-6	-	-	CASREVTSPLHF	TGTGCCAGCCGTGAGGTCACTTCACCCCTCCACTTT
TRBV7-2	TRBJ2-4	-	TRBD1	CASSTPTGGNRDIQYF	TGTGCCAGCAGCACCCCGACAGGGGGAAACCGGGACATTCAGTACTTC
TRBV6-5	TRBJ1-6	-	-	CASSYGQFINSPLHF	TGTGCCAGCAGTTACGGGCAGTTTATTAATTCACCCCTCCACTTT
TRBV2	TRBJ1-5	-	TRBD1	CASRGGQGRGGQPQHF	TGTGCCAGCAGGGGAGGACAGGGCAGAGGTGGTCAGCCCCAGCATTTT
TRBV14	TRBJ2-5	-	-	CASSARETQYF	TGTGCCAGCAGCGCTCGGGAGACCCAGTACTTC
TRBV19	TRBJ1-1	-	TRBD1	CASRDRDTEAFF	TGTGCCTCCCGGGACAGAGACACTGAAGCTTTCTTT
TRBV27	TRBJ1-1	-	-	CASSLRRVGTEAFF	TGTGCCAGCAGTTTGAGGAGAGTGGGCACTGAAGCTTTCTTT
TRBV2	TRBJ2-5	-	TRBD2	CASSLAGGFGETQYF	TGTGCCAGCAGTCTAGCGGGGGGATTTGGCGAGACCCAGTACTTC
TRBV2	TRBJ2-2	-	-	CASRGTLNTGELFF	TGTGCCAGCAGGGGGACTCTGAACACCGGGGAGCTGTTTTTT
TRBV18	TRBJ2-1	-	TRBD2	CASSPLERGFNNEQFF	TGTGCCAGCTCACCTTTGGAGCGGGGCTTTAACAATGAGCAGTTCTTC
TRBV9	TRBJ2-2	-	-	CASSVVPGINTGELFF	TGTGCCAGCAGCGTAGTCCCAGGGATCAACACCGGGGAGCTGTTTTTT
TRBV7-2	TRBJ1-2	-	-	CASTQTVTGFYGYTF	TGTGCCAGCACCCAAACAGTGACCGGTTTCTATGGCTACACCTTC